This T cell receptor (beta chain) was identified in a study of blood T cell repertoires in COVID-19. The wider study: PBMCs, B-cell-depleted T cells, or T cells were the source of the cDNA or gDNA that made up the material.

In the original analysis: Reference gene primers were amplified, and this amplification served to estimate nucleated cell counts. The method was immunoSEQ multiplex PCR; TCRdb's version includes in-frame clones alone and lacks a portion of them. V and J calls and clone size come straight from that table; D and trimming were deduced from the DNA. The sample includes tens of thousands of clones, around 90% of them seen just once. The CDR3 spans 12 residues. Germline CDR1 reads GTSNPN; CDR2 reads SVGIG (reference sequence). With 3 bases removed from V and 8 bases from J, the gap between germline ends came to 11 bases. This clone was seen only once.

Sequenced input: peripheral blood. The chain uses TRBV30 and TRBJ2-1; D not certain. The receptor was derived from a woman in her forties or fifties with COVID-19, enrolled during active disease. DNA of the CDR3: TGTGCCTGGAGAGCACAGATCGATGAGCAGTTCTTC. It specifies CAWRAQIDEQFF.